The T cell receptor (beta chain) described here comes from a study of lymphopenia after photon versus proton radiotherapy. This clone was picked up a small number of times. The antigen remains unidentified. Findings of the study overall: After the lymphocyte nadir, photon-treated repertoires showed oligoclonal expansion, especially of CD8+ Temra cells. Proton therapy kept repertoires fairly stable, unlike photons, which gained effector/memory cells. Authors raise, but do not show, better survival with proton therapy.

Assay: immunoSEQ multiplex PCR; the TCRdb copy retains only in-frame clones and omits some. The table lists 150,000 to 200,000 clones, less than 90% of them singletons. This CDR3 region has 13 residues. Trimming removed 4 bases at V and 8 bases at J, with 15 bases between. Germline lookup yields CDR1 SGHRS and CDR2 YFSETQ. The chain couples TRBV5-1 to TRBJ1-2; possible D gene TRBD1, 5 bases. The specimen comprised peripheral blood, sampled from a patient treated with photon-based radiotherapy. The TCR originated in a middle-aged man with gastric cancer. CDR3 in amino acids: CASSTGPLGGYTF. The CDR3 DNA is TGCGCCAGCAGCACGGGACCGCTGGGAGGCTACACCTTC.